The source of this T cell receptor beta chain is a study of OX40 agonist ivuxolimab in advanced cancers. As for this clone: Its antigen is not known.

Only in-frame clones appear in the TCRdb table, and some are missing; sequencing was by immunoSEQ multiplex PCR. The repertoire holds roughly 58,000 clones, with around 85% as singletons. Germline V gives CDR1 SGHAT, CDR2 FQNNGV. V dropped 6 bases and J dropped 8 bases, with 16 bases sitting between them. This CDR3 is built from 13 residues. General study results and limits: On average, a greater number of expanded clones characterised CD8+ T cells relative to CD4+.

Autoimmune disease history or systemic immunosuppression excluded patients. The rearrangement links TRBV11-2 to TRBJ1-2; D remains unclear. Material: CD4+ or CD8+ T cells sorted from blood, obtained in a trial of the OX40 agonist ivuxolimab. This TCR came from an adult with an advanced solid tumor such as melanoma, head and neck, liver or kidney cancer. The CDR3 is CASSSSGLGGYTF. CDR3 nucleotides: TGTGCCAGCAGTTCGTCCGGTTTGGGGGGCTACACCTTC.